This T cell receptor (beta chain) is drawn from a study of T cell repertoires in cytomegalovirus infection. Overall study context: Based on public TCR beta signatures, there were indications of CMV infection and of a matching HLA type.

CDR3 length equals 15 residues. Deletions cut 7 bases from V and 6 bases from J, with 18 bases between. TCRdb reprocessed the reads with MiXCR, giving one entry per CDR3 protein. Of around 530,000 distinct CDR3 sequences listed, about 26% are singletons. What was sequenced was PBMCs. The chain joins TRBV12-3 or TRBV12-4 to TRBJ2-2; D is perhaps TRBD1 (6 bases). The clonotype was recovered from a human donor in good health (CMV status not recorded). Some clones in this sample may be carry-over from other donors' samples. CDR3 in amino acids: CASTARGSSPGELFF. Written as DNA, the CDR3 is TGTGCCAGCACAGCCAGGGGAAGTTCTCCCGGGGAGCTGTTTTTT.